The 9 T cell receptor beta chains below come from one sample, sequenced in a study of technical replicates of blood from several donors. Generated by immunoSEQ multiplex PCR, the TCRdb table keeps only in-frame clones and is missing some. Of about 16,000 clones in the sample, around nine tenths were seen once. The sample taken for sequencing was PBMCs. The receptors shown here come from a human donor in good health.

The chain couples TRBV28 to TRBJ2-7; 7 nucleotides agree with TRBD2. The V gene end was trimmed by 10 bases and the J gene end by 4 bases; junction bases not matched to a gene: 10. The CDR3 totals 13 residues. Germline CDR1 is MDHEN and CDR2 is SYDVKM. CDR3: CANQASGTYEQYF. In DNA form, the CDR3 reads TGTGCCAACCAGGCTAGCGGTACTTACGAGCAGTACTTC.

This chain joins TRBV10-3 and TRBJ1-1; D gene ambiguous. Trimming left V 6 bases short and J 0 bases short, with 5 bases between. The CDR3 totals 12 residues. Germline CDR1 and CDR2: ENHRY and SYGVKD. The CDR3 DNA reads TGTGCCATCAGCAACATGAACACTGAAGCTTTCTTT. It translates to CAISNMNTEAFF.

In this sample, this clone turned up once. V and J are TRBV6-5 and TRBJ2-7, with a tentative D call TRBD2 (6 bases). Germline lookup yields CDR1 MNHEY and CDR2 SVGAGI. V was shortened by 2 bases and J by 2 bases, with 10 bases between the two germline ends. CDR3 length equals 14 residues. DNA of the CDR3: TGTGCCAGCAGTTACGGCGGGGTAACCTACGAGCAGTACTTC. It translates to CASSYGGVTYEQYF.

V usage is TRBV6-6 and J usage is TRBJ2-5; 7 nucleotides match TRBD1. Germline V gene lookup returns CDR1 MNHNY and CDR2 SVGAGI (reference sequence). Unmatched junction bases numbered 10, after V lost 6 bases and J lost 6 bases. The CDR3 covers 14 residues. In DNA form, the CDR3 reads TGTGCCAGCAGCCCCGGACAGGACCCCAAGACCCAGTACTTC. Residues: CASSPGQDPKTQYF.

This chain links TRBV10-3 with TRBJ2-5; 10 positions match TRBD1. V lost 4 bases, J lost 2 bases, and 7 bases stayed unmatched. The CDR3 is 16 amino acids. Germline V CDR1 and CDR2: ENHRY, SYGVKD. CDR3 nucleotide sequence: TGTGCCATCAGTGGGGGGGGGACAGGGGAACAAGAGACCCAGTACTTC. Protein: CAISGGGTGEQETQYF.

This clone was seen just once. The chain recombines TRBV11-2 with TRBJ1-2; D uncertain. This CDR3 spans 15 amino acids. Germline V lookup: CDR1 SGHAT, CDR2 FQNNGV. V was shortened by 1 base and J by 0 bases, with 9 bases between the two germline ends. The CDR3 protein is CASSLGSSANYGYTF. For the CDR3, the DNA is TGTGCCAGCAGCTTAGGAAGTTCAGCTAACTATGGCTACACCTTC.

The CDR3 DNA is TGTGCCAGCAGTGAATCAGCTGGGGCCAACGTCCTGACTTTC. It yields the protein CASSESAGANVLTF. The chain is built from TRBV6-1 and TRBJ2-6; no clear D. CDR3 length equals 14 residues. From germline, CDR1 is MNHNS and CDR2 SASEGT. V was pared by 2 bases and J by 2 bases, with 4 bases between.

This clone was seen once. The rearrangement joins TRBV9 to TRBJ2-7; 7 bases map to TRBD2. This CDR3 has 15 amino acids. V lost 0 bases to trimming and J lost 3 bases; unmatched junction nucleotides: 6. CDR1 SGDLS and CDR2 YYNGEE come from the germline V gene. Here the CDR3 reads CASSVDLGRGYEQYF. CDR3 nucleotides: TGTGCCAGCAGCGTAGATCTAGGGAGGGGCTACGAGCAGTACTTC. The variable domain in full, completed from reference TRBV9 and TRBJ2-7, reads DSGVTQTPKHLITATGQRVTLRCSPRSGDLSVYWYQQSLDQGLQFLIQYYNGEERAKGNILERFSAQQFPDLHSELNLSSLELGDSALYFCASSVDLGRGYEQYFGPGTRLTVT.

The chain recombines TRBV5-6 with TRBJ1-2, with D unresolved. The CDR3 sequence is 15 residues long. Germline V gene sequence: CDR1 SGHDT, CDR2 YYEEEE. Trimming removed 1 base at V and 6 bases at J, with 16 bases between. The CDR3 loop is CASSLIARSKDGYTF. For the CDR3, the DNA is TGTGCCAGCAGCTTGATCGCCAGGTCCAAGGATGGCTACACCTTC.